This TCR beta chain emerged from a study of CD8 T cells in ankylosing spondylitis. TCRdb independently ran MiXCR on the 5' RACE reads; one entry per CDR3 protein. The sample carries about 250,000 distinct CDR3 sequences, roughly 32% recorded once. This CDR3 contains 14 residues. Between the trimmed V and J ends, which lost 7 bases and 0 bases, there was a span of 10 bases. The gene calls are TRBV12-3 or TRBV12-4 and TRBJ1-5; D unresolved. Material: blood, either unsorted or a sorted T cell fraction (not recorded which). The sequence derives from a male donor with ankylosing spondylitis or in good health (not recorded which). CDR3 in amino acids: CASKWGYSNQPQHF. The CDR3 nucleotides read TGTGCCAGCAAATGGGGTTATAGCAATCAGCCCCAGCATTTT.